This T cell receptor (beta chain) was recovered during a study of blood T cell repertoires in COVID-19. From germline, CDR1 is KGHDR and CDR2 SFDVKD. V gave up 5 bases and J gave up 4 bases, with 14 bases separating them. The CDR3 is 15 amino acids. Sequenced by immunoSEQ multiplex PCR; TCRdb stores in-frame clones only, minus some. The top ten clones hold more than 9% of a sample with approximately 170,000 clones, 82% of them seen once. The receptor comes from an elderly woman with active or convalescent COVID-19. V is TRBV24-1 and J is TRBJ1-5; D unclear. What was sequenced was peripheral blood. Here the CDR3 reads CATSVRGKGNQPQHF. The CDR3 nucleotides are TGTGCCACCAGTGTGAGAGGGAAAGGGAATCAGCCCCAGCATTTT.